This TCR beta chain was sequenced in a study of blood T cell repertoires in COVID-19. Study-wide background: There were acute and convalescent COVID-19 samples, and they came from the United States, Italy and Spain. T cells, B-cell-depleted T cells, or PBMCs supplied cDNA or gDNA.

In the source study's methods: How many nucleated cells were present was estimated from reference gene primer amplification. Data came from immunoSEQ multiplex PCR; TCRdb stores just in-frame clones and leaves some out. The D gene and trimming were derived from the DNA, and the V and J assignments and clone size from that table. The sample holds 150,000 to 200,000 clones; around nine tenths are singletons and the top ten take about 4.5%. This clonotype was sampled from a human donor in a cohort sampled during active COVID-19. Sequenced material: peripheral blood.

The CDR3 DNA reads TGTGCCAGCTCACCATTTCAGGACAGGGGTTACAATGAGCAGTTCTTC. This sequence encodes CASSPFQDRGYNEQFF. The chain has TRBV18 and TRBJ2-1; 9 nucleotides align to TRBD1. V gave up 2 bases and J gave up 4 bases; unmatched junction bases: 6. Germline V gene data show CDR1 as KGHSH and CDR2 as LQKENI. This CDR3 has 16 residues.